A selection of T cell receptor beta chains follows, all from one sample in a study of blood T cell repertoires in COVID-19. Profiled with immunoSEQ multiplex PCR; TCRdb holds only in-frame clones, not every one. There are some 210,000 clones in the sample; 89% occur only once, and under 7% lies in the top ten. The sequencing sample was made of peripheral blood. These receptors were collected from a man between 60 and 75 years old who had recovered from COVID-19. Both conserved end residues are part of each CDR3. The order of the fields is clone size, J gene, D gene, V gene, CDR3 protein, CDR3 DNA. D genes are given only for firm matches. Rows may omit the clone size; those that give it use once, few, many or a size class.

-	TRBJ2-2	TRBD2	TRBV9	CASSVSPLAAGLNTGELFF	TGTGCCAGCAGCGTATCTCCTCTCGCAGCGGGGCTAAACACCGGGGAGCTGTTTTTT
-	TRBJ2-7	-	TRBV18	CASSPPSSNEQYF	TGTGCCAGCTCACCACCGAGTAGTAACGAGCAGTACTTC
-	TRBJ2-1	-	TRBV28	CASRGRPSYNEQFF	TGTGCCAGCCGCGGTCGTCCCTCCTACAATGAGCAGTTCTTC
-	TRBJ2-7	TRBD2	TRBV28	CASRPSGNYYEQYF	TGTGCCAGCCGCCCTAGCGGGAATTACTACGAGCAGTACTTC
once	TRBJ1-5	-	TRBV7-2	CASSQAPFNQPQHF	TGTGCCAGCAGTCAGGCCCCCTTCAATCAGCCCCAGCATTTT
-	TRBJ1-2	TRBD1	TRBV6-5	CASTKQGASYYGYTF	TGTGCCAGCACCAAACAGGGGGCCTCCTACTATGGCTACACCTTC
-	TRBJ1-5	-	TRBV10-2	CASSEEGVAPNQPQHF	TGCGCCAGCAGTGAAGAAGGAGTGGCTCCGAATCAGCCCCAGCATTTT
-	TRBJ1-5	-	TRBV6-5	CASSYGSGRNQPQHF	TGTGCCAGCAGTTACGGGTCTGGGCGCAATCAGCCCCAGCATTTT
-	TRBJ1-2	-	TRBV21-1	CAEGGYTF	TGTGCCGAGGGCGGCTACACCTTC
-	TRBJ2-1	-	TRBV6-5	CASRPRERRGAQFF	TGTGCCAGCAGACCCCGGGAGCGGAGGGGCGCGCAGTTCTTC
-	TRBJ1-2	TRBD1	TRBV19	CASSTRPGQGNHVRHGYTF	TGTGCCAGTAGTACCCGCCCGGGACAGGGTAATCATGTACGTCATGGCTACACCTTC
-	TRBJ1-2	-	TRBV25-1	CASSESVAGRSYGYTF	TGTGCCAGCAGTGAATCGGTGGCAGGGCGTAGCTATGGCTACACCTTC
-	TRBJ1-1	TRBD1	TRBV29-1	CSAVDTGAPTEAFF	TGCAGCGCAGTTGATACAGGGGCCCCCACTGAAGCTTTCTTT
-	TRBJ2-2	-	TRBV7-9	CASSLGYSNTGELFF	TGTGCCAGCAGCTTAGGATACTCGAACACCGGGGAGCTGTTTTTT
-	TRBJ1-2	-	TRBV6-5	CASRGTAGHTF	TGTGCCAGCCGCGGGACGGCGGGCCACACCTTC
-	TRBJ1-1	-	TRBV7-9	CASSLNREITEAFF	TGTGCCAGCAGCTTAAACAGGGAGATTACTGAAGCTTTCTTT
-	TRBJ2-1	TRBD1	TRBV5-1	CASSLGQGRNEQFF	TGCGCCAGCAGCTTGGGACAGGGTCGGAATGAGCAGTTCTTC
-	TRBJ1-1	TRBD1	TRBV5-6	CASSLTRTGRTEAFF	TGTGCCAGCAGCTTAACTCGGACAGGGAGAACTGAAGCTTTCTTT
-	TRBJ2-5	-	TRBV7-2	CASSSLGGAAQYF	TGTGCCAGCAGCTCCCTTGGGGGGGCGGCCCAGTACTTC
-	TRBJ2-1	TRBD1	TRBV19	CASSIAWTGIYNEQFF	TGTGCCAGTAGTATAGCGTGGACAGGGATCTACAATGAGCAGTTCTTC
-	TRBJ2-2	-	TRBV9	CASSVLNEGTGELFF	TGTGCCAGCAGCGTCTTGAACGAGGGCACCGGGGAGCTGTTTTTT
-	TRBJ1-5	-	TRBV21-1	CASSTPGSSNQPQHF	TGTGCCAGCAGCACGCCGGGGTCCAGCAATCAGCCCCAGCATTTT
many	TRBJ1-2	-	TRBV10-3	CANAPDSYGYTF	TGTGCCAACGCACCTGACAGTTATGGCTACACCTTC
once	TRBJ2-6	-	TRBV3-1/TRBV3-2	CASSPTGRRNTGANVLTF	TGTGCCAGCAGCCCGACAGGACGTAGGAACACTGGGGCCAACGTCCTGACTTTC
-	TRBJ2-1	TRBD2	TRBV28	CASSLAGGRYNEQFF	TGTGCCAGCAGTTTAGCGGGAGGGAGGTACAATGAGCAGTTCTTC
-	TRBJ1-1	-	TRBV14	CASSTSVGVTEAFF	TGTGCCAGCAGCACCAGCGTAGGCGTCACTGAAGCTTTCTTT
-	TRBJ2-3	-	TRBV5-4	CASSPSGGPTDTQYF	TGTGCCAGCAGCCCTTCCGGCGGCCCCACAGATACGCAGTATTTT
-	TRBJ2-1	TRBD2	TRBV5-1	CASSRTSGMNEQFF	TGCGCCAGCAGTAGGACTAGCGGGATGAATGAGCAGTTCTTC
once	TRBJ1-1	-	TRBV21-1	CASSACVGYTEAFF	TGTGCCAGCAGCGCTTGTGTCGGGTACACTGAAGCTTTCTTT
-	TRBJ2-1	TRBD2	TRBV27	CASSFRTSHDEQFF	TGTGCCAGCAGTTTCCGGACTAGCCACGATGAGCAGTTCTTC
-	TRBJ2-7	-	TRBV6-2/TRBV6-3	CASSSTGSYYEQYF	TGTGCCAGCAGCAGTACAGGTTCCTACTACGAGCAGTACTTC
-	TRBJ1-4	TRBD1	TRBV5-1	CASSLAPGQGTNEKLFF	TGCGCCAGCAGCCTCGCCCCGGGACAGGGAACTAATGAAAAACTGTTTTTT
-	TRBJ2-7	TRBD1	TRBV27	CASSPWDRDYEQYF	TGTGCCAGCAGTCCATGGGACAGGGACTACGAGCAGTACTTC